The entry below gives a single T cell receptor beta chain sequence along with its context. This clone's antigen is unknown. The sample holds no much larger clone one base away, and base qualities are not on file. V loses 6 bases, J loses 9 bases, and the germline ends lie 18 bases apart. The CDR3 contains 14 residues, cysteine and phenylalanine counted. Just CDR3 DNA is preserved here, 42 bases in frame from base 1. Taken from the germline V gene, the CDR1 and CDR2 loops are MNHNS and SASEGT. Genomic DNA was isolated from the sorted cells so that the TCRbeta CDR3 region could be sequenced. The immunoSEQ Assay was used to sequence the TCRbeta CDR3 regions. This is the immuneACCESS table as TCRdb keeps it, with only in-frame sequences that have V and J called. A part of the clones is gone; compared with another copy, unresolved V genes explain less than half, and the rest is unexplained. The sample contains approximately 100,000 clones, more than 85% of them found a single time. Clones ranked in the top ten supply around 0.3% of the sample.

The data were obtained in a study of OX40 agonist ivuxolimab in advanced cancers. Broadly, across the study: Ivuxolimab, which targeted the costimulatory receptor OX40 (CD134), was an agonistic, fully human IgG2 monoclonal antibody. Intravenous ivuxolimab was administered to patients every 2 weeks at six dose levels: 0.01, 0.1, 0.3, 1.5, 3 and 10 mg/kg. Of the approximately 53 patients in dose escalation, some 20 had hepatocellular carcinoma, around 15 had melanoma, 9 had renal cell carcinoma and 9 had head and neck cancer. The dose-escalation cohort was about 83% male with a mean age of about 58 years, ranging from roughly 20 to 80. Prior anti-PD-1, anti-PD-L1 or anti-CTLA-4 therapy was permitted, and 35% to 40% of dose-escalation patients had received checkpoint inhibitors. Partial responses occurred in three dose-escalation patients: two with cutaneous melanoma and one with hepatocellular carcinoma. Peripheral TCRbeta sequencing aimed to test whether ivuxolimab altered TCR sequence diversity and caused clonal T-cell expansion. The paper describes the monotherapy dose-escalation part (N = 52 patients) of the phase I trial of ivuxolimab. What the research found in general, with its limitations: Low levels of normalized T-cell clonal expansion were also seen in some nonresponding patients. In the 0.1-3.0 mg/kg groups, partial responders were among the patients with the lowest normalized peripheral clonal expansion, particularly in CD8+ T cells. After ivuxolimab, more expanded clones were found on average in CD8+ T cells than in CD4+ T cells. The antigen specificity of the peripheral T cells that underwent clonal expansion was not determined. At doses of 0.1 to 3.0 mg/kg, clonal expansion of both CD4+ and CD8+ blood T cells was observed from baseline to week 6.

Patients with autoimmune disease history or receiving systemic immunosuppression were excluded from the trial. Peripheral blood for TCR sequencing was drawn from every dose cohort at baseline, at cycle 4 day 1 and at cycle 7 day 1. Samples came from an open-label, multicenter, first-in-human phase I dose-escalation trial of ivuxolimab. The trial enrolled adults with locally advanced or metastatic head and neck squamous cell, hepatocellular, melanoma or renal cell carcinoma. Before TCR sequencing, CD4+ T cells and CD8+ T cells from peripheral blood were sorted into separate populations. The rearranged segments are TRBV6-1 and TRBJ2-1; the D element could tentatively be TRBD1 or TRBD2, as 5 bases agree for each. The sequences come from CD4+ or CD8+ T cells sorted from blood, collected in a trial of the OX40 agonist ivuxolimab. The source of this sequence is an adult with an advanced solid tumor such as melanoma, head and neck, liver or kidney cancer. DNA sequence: TGTGCCAGCAGCGTCACGGTCTCTGGGGGTGAGCAGTTCTTC. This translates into CASSVTVSGGEQFF.